The clone carrying this TCR beta chain was recorded a few times. This sample is part of a study of blood T cell repertoires in COVID-19. Study as a whole: Acute-phase and convalescent COVID-19 samples originated in the United States, Italy and Spain. The analysed material was cDNA or gDNA that came from T cells, B-cell-depleted T cells, or PBMCs.

As handled by the study authors: The authors estimated nucleated cell counts from reference gene primer amplification. The repertoire was sequenced with immunoSEQ multiplex PCR; TCRdb's copy has only in-frame clones and lacks some. The V and J calls and the clone size are those of that table, but D and trimming were determined from the DNA. The sample has fewer than 500,000 clones; approximately 90% are singletons. The CDR3 sequence is 16 residues long. The germline V gene has CDR1 LNHDA and CDR2 SQIVND (reference sequence). Losses at the gene ends were 6 bases for V and 2 bases for J; bases not matched to a gene: 8.

Sequenced input: peripheral blood. The source of this sequence is a woman in her twenties or thirties with active or convalescent COVID-19. This rearrangement joins TRBV19 to TRBJ2-2, with 8 bases fitting TRBD1. CDR3 in amino acids: CASSTRQGINTGELFF. DNA for the CDR3: TGTGCCAGTAGCACCAGACAGGGGATTAACACCGGGGAGCTGTTTTTT.